A single sample is the source of the 31 T cell receptor beta chains below, sequenced in a study of T-cell reconstitution after alpha-beta-depleted transplantation in children. Unique molecular identifiers were built into the TCRbeta library. One entry per CDR3 protein results from TCRdb running MiXCR on the PCR reads. The table lists roughly 82,000 distinct CDR3 sequences, around an eighth of them singletons, with 25% to 35% in the top ten. The sequencing here drew on PBMCs, mostly from graft donor cells, taken 180 days after TCRalphabeta/CD19-depleted stem cell transplant. All receptors come from a male patient aged 2 to 10 who had a stem cell transplant for acute lymphoblastic leukemia, so the T cells may come from the graft donor.

This clonotype showed up many times. The chain carries TRBV5-4 and TRBJ2-1; D is perhaps TRBD1 (7 bases). Germline V lookup: CDR1 SGHNT, CDR2 YYREEE (reference sequence). The V gene lost 6 bases and the J gene lost 3 bases, with 13 bases spanning the gap. This CDR3 has 14 residues. The CDR3, as DNA: TGTGCCAGCACCAACAGGGGACTCTACAATGAGCAGTTCTTC. Encoded protein: CASTNRGLYNEQFF.

The table lists this clonotype with a few counts. The chain combines TRBV7-2 with TRBJ2-7, with D tentatively TRBD2 (6 bases). The CDR3 length is 15 residues. The germline gives CDR1 SGHTA, CDR2 FQGNSA. V was pared by 1 base and J by 2 bases, with 12 bases between. The chain's CDR3 is CASSLEIAVPYEQYF. In nucleotides, the CDR3 is TGTGCCAGCAGCTTAGAAATAGCGGTCCCCTACGAGCAGTACTTC.

This clonotype was seen repeatedly, ten times or more. The gene calls are TRBV20-1 and TRBJ2-3; TRBD2 agrees at 15 bases. CDR3 length: 16 amino acids. Losses at the gene ends were 3 bases for V and 0 bases for J; bases not matched to a gene: 1. Germline values: CDR1 DFQATT, CDR2 SNEGSKA (reference sequence). The CDR3 nucleotides read TGCAGTGCTAGCGGGACTAGCGGGAGGAGCACAGATACGCAGTATTTT. This translates into CSASGTSGRSTDTQYF.

This clonotype was picked up a small number of times. The chain links TRBV6-5 to TRBJ1-2, with no clear D. CDR1 is MNHEY and CDR2 is SVGAGI in the germline V gene. V was cut by 0 bases and J by 6 bases, with 14 bases left in between. The length of the CDR3 is 15 residues. The CDR3 DNA reads TGTGCCAGCAGTTACTCGATTGGATTCTCAAATGGCTACACCTTC. It codes for CASSYSIGFSNGYTF.

This clonotype was seen a few times. The genes are TRBV5-6 and TRBJ2-7; D uncertain. Trimming stripped 1 base from V and 6 bases from J, with 8 bases between. The CDR3 length is 12 residues. CDR1 SGHDT and CDR2 YYEEEE come from the germline V gene. This CDR3 reads CASSLRVGEQYF. The CDR3 DNA reads as TGTGCCAGCAGCTTGCGGGTTGGCGAGCAGTACTTC.

This clonotype was seen only a few times. V and J are TRBV5-8 and TRBJ2-7; D remains ambiguous. Trimming took 4 bases from V and 5 from J, leaving 13 bases between them. There are 13 residues in the CDR3. Germline values: CDR1 SGHTS, CDR2 YDEGEE. This CDR3 is CASSPHFLDEQYF. The DNA of the CDR3 is TGTGCCAGCAGCCCCCACTTTCTCGACGAGCAGTACTTC.

V gene TRBV11-2 combines with J gene TRBJ2-5; perhaps D is TRBD1 or TRBD2 (6 bases each). The CDR3 is made up of 17 amino acids. With 2 bases removed from V and 5 bases from J, the gap between germline ends came to 21 bases. Germline lookup yields CDR1 SGHAT and CDR2 FQNNGV. CDR3 loop: CASSLRGVDAIWETQYF. CDR3 DNA sequence: TGTGCCAGCAGCTTAAGGGGGGTTGACGCCATATGGGAGACCCAGTACTTC.

The gene calls are TRBV5-1 and TRBJ2-2; D is unclear. The CDR3 spans 15 residues. Germline V gene sequence: CDR1 SGHRS, CDR2 YFSETQ. V shed 0 bases and J shed 1 base, with 7 bases lying between them. The CDR3 coding sequence is TGCGCCAGCAGCTTGGGTATTGTGAACACCGGGGAGCTGTTTTTT. Translation gives CASSLGIVNTGELFF.

This clonotype turned up a few times. The gene calls are TRBV20-1 and TRBJ1-5; a weak D match, TRBD1 (5 bases). Trimming removed 0 bases at V and 11 bases at J, with 11 bases between. The germline V gene encodes CDR1 DFQATT and CDR2 SNEGSKA (reference sequence). The CDR3 sequence is 12 residues long. The DNA of the CDR3 is TGCAGTGCTAGAGACCTAAGGGGAACCCAGCATTTT. Translation: CSARDLRGTQHF.

This clonotype appeared a few times. The chain is built from TRBV9 and TRBJ2-7; 8 nucleotides match TRBD1. The CDR3 is made up of 15 amino acids. V shed 0 bases and J 3 bases; nucleotides not matched to a gene: 5. Germline-derived CDR1 and CDR2 are SGDLS and YYNGEE. CDR3 nucleotides: TGTGCCAGCAGCGTAGGGGACAGGTACTACTACGAGCAGTACTTC. It specifies CASSVGDRYYYEQYF.

In nucleotides, the CDR3 is TGTGCCAGCAGCCCCAAACCGACTAGCGGGGCCTACAATGAGCAGTTCTTC. Protein: CASSPKPTSGAYNEQFF. The chain is built from TRBV3-1 and TRBJ2-1; the match to TRBD2 covers 11 bases. V dropped 4 bases and J dropped 2; count of bases not matched to a gene: 7. In germline, CDR1 is LGHDT, CDR2 YNNKEL (reference sequence). CDR3 size: 17 residues.

The rearrangement links TRBV11-2 to TRBJ2-7, with TRBD2 identical over 10 bases. This CDR3 contains 16 residues. Germline CDR1 and CDR2: SGHAT and FQNNGV. With V trimmed by 5 bases and J by 2 bases, 9 bases remained unmatched. In DNA form, the CDR3 reads TGTGCCAGCAGCCCATTGACTAGCGGGTATACCTACGAGCAGTACTTC. This codes for CASSPLTSGYTYEQYF. The variable domain in full, with the rest retrieved from reference TRBV11-2 and TRBJ2-7, is EAGVAQSPRYKIIEKRQSVAFWCNPISGHATLYWYQQILGQGPKLLIQFQNNGVVDDSQLPKDRFSAERLKGVDSTLKIQPAKLEDSAVYLCASSPLTSGYTYEQYFGPGTRLTVT.

This clonotype has a handful of counts. The chain has TRBV7-9 and TRBJ1-2; D not resolved. Germline V CDR1 and CDR2: SEHNR, FQNEAQ (reference sequence). Trimming shortened V by 1 base and J by 8 bases, and 11 bases separated the two germline ends. This CDR3 comprises 13 residues. The CDR3 is CASSLEGGGGYTF. The CDR3 DNA follows: TGTGCCAGCAGCTTAGAAGGCGGAGGCGGCTACACCTTC.

In its sample, this clonotype is large. The V call is TRBV20-1, the J call TRBJ2-7; D may be TRBD1 (6 bases). V was clipped by 1 base and J by 4 bases, with 11 bases between them. Germline V gene lookup returns CDR1 DFQATT and CDR2 SNEGSKA (reference sequence). This CDR3 is 13 amino acids long. DNA for the CDR3: TGCAGTGCTAGAGCTATGACAGGTTACGAGCAGTACTTC. Its translation is CSARAMTGYEQYF.

This clonotype has only one observation. At one of its ends the junction is not consistent with the germline gene, which may arise from a read error. CDR3 sequence reads: CASSLGTGSAPFYSYTF. CDR3 DNA: TGCGCCAGCAGCTTGGGGACAGGGTCCGCACCATTCTATAGCTACACCTTC. The chain joins TRBV5-1 to TRBJ1-2; TRBD1 aligns across 8 bases. Germline CDR1 and CDR2: SGHRS and YFSETQ. CDR3 length: 17 amino acids.

The chain uses TRBV7-2 and TRBJ2-2, with a weak D call TRBD1 (6 bases). Germline CDR1 is SGHTA and CDR2 is FQGNSA. This CDR3 is 13 amino acids long. Trimming left V 3 bases short and J 6 bases short, with 8 bases between. The CDR3 DNA reads as TGTGCCAGCAGCTTTAGGGGGTCCGGGGAGCTGTTTTTT. Protein sequence: CASSFRGSGELFF.

The chain uses TRBV4-3 and TRBJ2-2, with a tentative D call TRBD1 (5 bases). This CDR3 contains 16 residues. V lost 1 base and J 6 bases, leaving 15 bases between the germline ends. Germline V gene sequence: CDR1 LGHNA, CDR2 YSLEER. The CDR3 region has the DNA TGCGCCAGCAGCCAAGGGGTTACAGGTGGGGCCGGGGAGCTGTTTTTT. Translating it yields CASSQGVTGGAGELFF.

The V gene is TRBV18, the J gene TRBJ1-2; 9 bases agree with TRBD1. Germline V gene data show CDR1 as KGHSH and CDR2 as LQKENI. After removal of 3 bases from V and 0 bases from J, the junction contained 8 bases not matched to a gene. The CDR3 has 17 amino acids. CDR3 loop: CASSPSPGTGTNYGYTF. For the CDR3, the DNA is TGTGCCAGCTCACCGAGCCCCGGGACAGGGACTAACTATGGCTACACCTTC.

This chain joins TRBV5-1 and TRBJ2-5; tentative D call: TRBD2 (5 bases). V was shortened by 1 base and J by 1 base, with 11 bases between the two germline ends. The CDR3 totals 15 residues. Germline CDR1 and CDR2: SGHRS and YFSETQ. CDR3 nucleotides: TGCGCCAGCAGCTTGTTAGCGACCGCCCAAGAGACCCAGTACTTC. Amino acids: CASSLLATAQETQYF.

This clonotype was seen at least ten times. The chain combines TRBV5-1 with TRBJ2-5; 7 bases align to TRBD2. The CDR3 length is 11 residues. Trimming took 4 bases from V and 13 from J; bases not matched to a gene: 7. Germline lookup yields CDR1 SGHRS and CDR2 YFSETQ. CDR3 residues: CASSLGGSRYF. The CDR3 nucleotides are TGCGCCAGCAGCCTGGGGGGGAGCCGGTACTTC.

This clonotype has just a few counts. This chain links TRBV28 with TRBJ2-2; no clear D. Germline CDR1 and CDR2: MDHEN and SYDVKM. This CDR3 is 13 amino acids long. The V gene lost 5 bases and the J gene lost 6 bases, with 10 bases spanning the gap. The CDR3 nucleotides are TGTGCCAGCAGTACAGTCGTCCCCGGGGAGCTGTTTTTT. Protein product: CASSTVVPGELFF.

This rearrangement joins TRBV24-1 to TRBJ2-1, with D perhaps matching TRBD1 or TRBD2 (5 bases each). Looked up from germline, CDR1 is KGHDR and CDR2 is SFDVKD. This CDR3 contains 17 residues. Trimming pared 2 bases from V and 5 bases from J, leaving 18 bases between. The CDR3 nucleotides are TGTGCCACCAGTGATTCCCGGGACGGATCTAAAAACAATGAGCAGTTCTTC. Its protein product is CATSDSRDGSKNNEQFF.

V is TRBV20-1 and J is TRBJ2-2; D is perhaps TRBD1 (5 bases). V was clipped by 3 bases and J by 6 bases, with 14 bases between them. This CDR3 region has 14 residues. The V gene's germline CDR1 is DFQATT and CDR2 SNEGSKA (reference sequence). CDR3: CSARLRPGPGELFF. In nucleotides, the CDR3 is TGCAGTGCTAGGCTGAGGCCAGGGCCCGGGGAGCTGTTTTTT.

This clonotype was found a few times. The chain employs TRBV9 and TRBJ2-1; 12 bases fit TRBD2. V dropped 1 base and J dropped 0; count of bases not matched to a gene: 11. Looked up from germline, CDR1 is SGDLS and CDR2 is YYNGEE. The CDR3 spans 20 residues. CDR3 protein: CASSVPSTSGSPGSYNEQFF. The CDR3 region has the DNA TGTGCCAGCAGCGTACCCTCGACTAGCGGGAGTCCCGGCTCCTACAATGAGCAGTTCTTC.

This clonotype was recorded at least ten times. This chain uses TRBV4-3 with TRBJ1-2, with D perhaps matching TRBD1 (5 bases). V lost 0 bases and J 8 bases, leaving 19 bases between the germline ends. CDR1 is LGHNA and CDR2 is YSLEER in the germline V gene. The CDR3 loop spans 16 amino acids. CDR3 coding DNA: TGCGCCAGCAGCCAAGAGCAGAAGGGACTCCTAGGAGGCTACACCTTC. This gives the protein CASSQEQKGLLGGYTF.

This chain connects TRBV19 to TRBJ2-6; the D gene is possibly TRBD1 (6 bases). V was trimmed by 7 bases and J by 6 bases, leaving 13 bases between them. CDR1 and CDR2 (germline): LNHDA, SQIVND (reference sequence). The CDR3 length is 14 residues. The CDR3 loop is CASTDRMEANVLTF. CDR3 sequence (DNA): TGTGCCAGTACCGACAGGATGGAGGCCAACGTCCTGACTTTC.

As concerns this clonotype: A junction boundary mismatches the germline segment, possibly from a read error. The chain recombines TRBV7-2 with TRBJ1-4; 7 bases align to TRBD1. The CDR3 runs to 14 residues. CDR1 is SGHTA, CDR2 FQGNSA, per germline. The CDR3 spells CACSFGTETEKLFF. The CDR3 DNA reads as TGTGCCTGCAGCTTCGGGACAGAGACTGAAAAACTGTTTTTT.

This chain uses TRBV5-1 with TRBJ2-5; perhaps TRBD2 as D (5 bases). Germline CDR1 and CDR2: SGHRS and YFSETQ. Trimming took 6 bases from V and 5 from J, leaving 11 bases between them. This CDR3 has 12 amino acids. CDR3 in DNA: TGCGCCAGCACCAACGGCGGGGAGACCCAGTACTTC. Its translation: CASTNGGETQYF.

The V and J genes are TRBV4-1 and TRBJ2-7, with D unresolved. V gave up 3 bases and J gave up 0 bases, with 9 bases separating them. This CDR3 spans 14 amino acids. The V gene's germline CDR1 is MGHRA and CDR2 YSYEKL. The CDR3 spells CASSQGSPSYEQYF. Written as DNA, the CDR3 is TGCGCCAGCAGCCAGGGGTCCCCCTCCTACGAGCAGTACTTC.

J is TRBJ2-7 and V is TRBV5-6; 8 bases are a match to TRBD2. CDR1 and CDR2 (germline): SGHDT, YYEEEE. V lost 4 bases and J lost 0; bases outside the gene matches: 15. There are 18 residues in the CDR3. The CDR3, as DNA: TGTGCCAGCAGCACCGCGGGGGGCGCTTTAAGACTCTCCTACGAGCAGTACTTC. It yields the protein CASSTAGGALRLSYEQYF. The full variable domain, rest sourced from reference TRBV5-6 and TRBJ2-7, is DAGVTQSPTHLIKTRGQQVTLRCSPKSGHDTVSWYQQALGQGPQFIFQYYEEEERQRGNFPDRFSGHQFPNYSSELNVNALLLGDSALYLCASSTAGGALRLSYEQYFGPGTRLTVT.

The rearrangement links TRBV2 to TRBJ1-5; a possible D gene is TRBD1 (6 bases). The germline V and J ends were trimmed by 0 bases and 7 bases, with 7 bases remaining between them. Germline CDR1 is SNHLY and CDR2 is FYNNEI. This CDR3 has 13 residues. The chain's CDR3 is CASSEARGQPQHF. Here the CDR3 DNA reads TGTGCCAGCAGTGAAGCCAGGGGCCAGCCCCAGCATTTT.